This paragraph covers one T cell receptor (beta chain) sequence. As yet, its antigen is unknown. This entry comes from a study of cytomegalovirus exposure and HLA in healthy donors. 13 Jbeta primers and 60 Vbeta primers were used for the PCR. The protocol was immunoSEQ multiplex PCR, while the TCRdb copy is restricted to in-frame clones and leaves out a portion. The table gives about 200,000 clones; the top ten clones make up about 1% of it. Study outcomes and limitations: Among the most significant clusters, several appeared linked to common viral pathogens in a later analysis. In an earlier analysis, about 90% or about 30%: the productive usage of most TCR beta V segments. Through in vitro validation, three CMV-associated chains were shown to be specific for CMV antigens.

Germline V gene lookup returns CDR1 SEHNR and CDR2 FQNEAQ (reference sequence). The V gene end was trimmed by 5 bases and the J gene end by 4 bases; junction bases not matched to a gene: 8. This CDR3 is 15 amino acids long. Sequencing was carried out using PBMCs. The sequence derives from a woman aged 30 to 39 in good health and CMV-seropositive. The J gene is TRBJ1-5, the V gene TRBV7-9; 7 bases are shared with TRBD1. The CDR3: CASSAPGQINQPQHF. The CDR3 DNA reads TGTGCCAGCAGCGCGCCGGGACAGATAAATCAGCCCCAGCATTTT.